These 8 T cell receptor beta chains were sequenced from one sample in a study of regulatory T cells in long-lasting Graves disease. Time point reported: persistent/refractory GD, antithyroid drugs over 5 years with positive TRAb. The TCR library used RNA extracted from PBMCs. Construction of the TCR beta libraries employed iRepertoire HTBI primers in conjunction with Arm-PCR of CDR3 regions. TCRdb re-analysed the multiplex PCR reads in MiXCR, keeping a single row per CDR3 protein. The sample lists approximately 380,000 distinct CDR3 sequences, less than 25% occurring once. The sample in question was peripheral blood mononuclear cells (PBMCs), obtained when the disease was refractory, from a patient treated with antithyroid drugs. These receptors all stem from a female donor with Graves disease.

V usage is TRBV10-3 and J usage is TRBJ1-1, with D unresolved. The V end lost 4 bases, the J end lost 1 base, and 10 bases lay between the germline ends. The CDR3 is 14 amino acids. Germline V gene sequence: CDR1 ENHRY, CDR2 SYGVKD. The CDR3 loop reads CAISAGRENTEAFF. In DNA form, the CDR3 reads TGTGCCATCAGTGCGGGTAGGGAGAACACTGAAGCTTTCTTT.

The CDR3 DNA follows: TGTGCCTGGAGCCGGGACGTAGACAATGAGCAGTTCTTC. The encoded protein is CAWSRDVDNEQFF. The chain uses TRBV30 and TRBJ2-1; D may be TRBD1 or TRBD2 (5 bases each). The V end was cut by 3 bases, the J end by 5 bases, with 11 bases between. The CDR3 covers 13 residues. Germline CDR1 is GTSNPN and CDR2 is SVGIG (reference sequence).

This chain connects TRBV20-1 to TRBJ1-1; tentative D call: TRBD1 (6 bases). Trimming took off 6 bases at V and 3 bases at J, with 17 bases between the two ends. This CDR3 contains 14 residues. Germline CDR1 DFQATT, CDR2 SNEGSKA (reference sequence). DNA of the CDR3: TGCAGTGCCGAGGGGGGGGCTCGGGACACTGAAGCTTTCTTT. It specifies CSAEGGARDTEAFF.

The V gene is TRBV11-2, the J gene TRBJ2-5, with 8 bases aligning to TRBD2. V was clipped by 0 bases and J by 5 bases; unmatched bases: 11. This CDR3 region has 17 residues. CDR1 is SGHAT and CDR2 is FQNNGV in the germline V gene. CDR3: CASSLDLPGGPRETQYF. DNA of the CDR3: TGTGCCAGCAGCTTAGACCTCCCGGGAGGGCCGAGGGAGACCCAGTACTTC.

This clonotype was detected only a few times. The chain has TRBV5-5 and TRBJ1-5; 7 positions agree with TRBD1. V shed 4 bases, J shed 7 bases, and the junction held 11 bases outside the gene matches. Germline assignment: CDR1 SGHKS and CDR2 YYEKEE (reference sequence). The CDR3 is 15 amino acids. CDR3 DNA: TGTGCCAGCAGCCGCCAGGGGGGGAGCGAACAGCCCCAGCATTTT. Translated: CASSRQGGSEQPQHF.

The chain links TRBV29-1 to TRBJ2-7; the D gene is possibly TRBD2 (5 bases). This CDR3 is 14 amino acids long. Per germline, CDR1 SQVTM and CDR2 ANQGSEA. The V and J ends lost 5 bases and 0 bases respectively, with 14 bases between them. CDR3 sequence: CSVSGRGSSYEQYF. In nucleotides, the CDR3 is TGCAGCGTTTCCGGACGGGGAAGCTCCTACGAGCAGTACTTC.

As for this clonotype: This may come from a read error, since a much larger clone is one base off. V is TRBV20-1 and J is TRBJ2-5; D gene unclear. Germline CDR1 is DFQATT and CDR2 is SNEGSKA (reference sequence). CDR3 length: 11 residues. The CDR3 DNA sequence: TGCAGTGTCACAGCTCAAGAGACCCTGTACTTC. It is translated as CSVTAQETLYF.

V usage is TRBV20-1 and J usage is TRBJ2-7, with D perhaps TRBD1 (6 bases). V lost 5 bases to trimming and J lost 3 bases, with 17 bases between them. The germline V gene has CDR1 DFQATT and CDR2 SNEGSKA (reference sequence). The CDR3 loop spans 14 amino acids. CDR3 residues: CSAPKPGQLYEQYF. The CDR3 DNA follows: TGCAGTGCTCCCAAGCCGGGACAACTCTACGAGCAGTACTTC.